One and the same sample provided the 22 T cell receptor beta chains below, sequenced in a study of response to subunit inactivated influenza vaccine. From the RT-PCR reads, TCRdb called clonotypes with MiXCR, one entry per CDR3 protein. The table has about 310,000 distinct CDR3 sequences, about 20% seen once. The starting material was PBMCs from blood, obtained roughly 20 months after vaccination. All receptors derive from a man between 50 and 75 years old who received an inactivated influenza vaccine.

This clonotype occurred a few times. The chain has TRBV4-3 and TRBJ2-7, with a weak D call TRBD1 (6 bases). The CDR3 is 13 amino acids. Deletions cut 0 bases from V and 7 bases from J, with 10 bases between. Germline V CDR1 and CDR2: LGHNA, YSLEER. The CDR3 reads CASSQDRGREQYF. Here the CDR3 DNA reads TGCGCCAGCAGCCAAGACAGGGGAAGGGAGCAGTACTTC.

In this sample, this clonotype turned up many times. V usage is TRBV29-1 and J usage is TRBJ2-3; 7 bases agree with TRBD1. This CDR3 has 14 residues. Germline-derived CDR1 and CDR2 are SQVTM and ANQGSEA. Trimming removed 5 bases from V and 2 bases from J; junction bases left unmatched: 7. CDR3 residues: CSVSPGQSTDTQYF. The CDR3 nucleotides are TGCAGCGTTTCTCCGGGACAGTCCACAGATACGCAGTATTTT.

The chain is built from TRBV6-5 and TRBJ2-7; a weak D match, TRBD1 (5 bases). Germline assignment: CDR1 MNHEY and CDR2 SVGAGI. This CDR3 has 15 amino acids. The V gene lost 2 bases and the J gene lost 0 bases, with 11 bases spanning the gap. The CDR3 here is CASSYDSRSSYEQYF. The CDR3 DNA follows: TGTGCCAGCAGTTACGACAGTAGGAGCTCCTACGAGCAGTACTTC.

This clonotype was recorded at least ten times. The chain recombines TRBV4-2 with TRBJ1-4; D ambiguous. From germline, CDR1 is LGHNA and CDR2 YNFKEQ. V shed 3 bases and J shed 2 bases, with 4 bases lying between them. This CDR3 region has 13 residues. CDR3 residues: CASSQGTNEKLFF. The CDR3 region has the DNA TGTGCCAGCAGCCAGGGTACTAATGAAAAACTGTTTTTT.

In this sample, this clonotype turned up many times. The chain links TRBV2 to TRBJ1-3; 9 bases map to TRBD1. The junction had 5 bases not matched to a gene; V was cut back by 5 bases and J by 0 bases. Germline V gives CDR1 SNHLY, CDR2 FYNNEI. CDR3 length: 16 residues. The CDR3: CASSLGTGNSGNTIYF. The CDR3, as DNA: TGTGCCAGCAGTTTAGGGACAGGGAACTCTGGAAACACCATATATTTT.

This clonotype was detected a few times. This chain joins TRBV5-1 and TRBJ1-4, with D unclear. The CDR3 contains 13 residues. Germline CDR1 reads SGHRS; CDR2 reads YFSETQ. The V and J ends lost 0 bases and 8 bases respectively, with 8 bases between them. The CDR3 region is CASSLGEREKLFF. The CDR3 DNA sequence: TGCGCCAGCAGCTTGGGAGAGCGGGAAAAACTGTTTTTT.

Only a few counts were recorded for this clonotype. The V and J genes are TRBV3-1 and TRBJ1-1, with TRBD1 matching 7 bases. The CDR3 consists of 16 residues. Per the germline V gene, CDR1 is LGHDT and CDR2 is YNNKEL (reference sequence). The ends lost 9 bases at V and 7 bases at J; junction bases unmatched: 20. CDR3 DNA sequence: TGTGCCAGTACCCCTCTAGGGACAGAGGGGTATAATGAAGCTTTCTTT. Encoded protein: CASTPLGTEGYNEAFF.

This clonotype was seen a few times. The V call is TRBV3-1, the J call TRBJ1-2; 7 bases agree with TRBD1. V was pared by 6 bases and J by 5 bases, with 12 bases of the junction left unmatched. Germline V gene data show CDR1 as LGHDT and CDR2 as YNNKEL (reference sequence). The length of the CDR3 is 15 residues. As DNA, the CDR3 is TGTGCCAGCAGTCATCTGGGAGGGGGCGCGTATGGCTACACCTTC. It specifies CASSHLGGGAYGYTF.

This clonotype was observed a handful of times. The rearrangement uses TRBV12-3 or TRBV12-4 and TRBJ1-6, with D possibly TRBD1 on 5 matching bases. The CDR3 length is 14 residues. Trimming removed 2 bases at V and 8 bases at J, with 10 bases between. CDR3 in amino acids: CASSLWGLDSPLHF. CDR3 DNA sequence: TGTGCCAGCAGTTTATGGGGGTTGGATTCACCCCTCCACTTT.

CDR3 residues: CASSLVIGYEQYF. The CDR3 DNA is TGCGCCAGCAGCTTGGTGATAGGTTACGAGCAGTACTTC. This chain uses TRBV5-1 with TRBJ2-7; D unresolved. CDR1 is SGHRS and CDR2 is YFSETQ in the germline V gene. This CDR3 has 13 amino acids. The V end lost 0 bases, the J end lost 4 bases, and 8 bases lay between the germline ends.

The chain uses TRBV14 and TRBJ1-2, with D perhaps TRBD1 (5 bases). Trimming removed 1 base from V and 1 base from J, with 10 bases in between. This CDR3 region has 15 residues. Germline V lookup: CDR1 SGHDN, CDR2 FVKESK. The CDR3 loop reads CASSQVRGSNYGYTF. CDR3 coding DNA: TGTGCCAGCAGCCAAGTTCGGGGCAGTAACTATGGCTACACCTTC.

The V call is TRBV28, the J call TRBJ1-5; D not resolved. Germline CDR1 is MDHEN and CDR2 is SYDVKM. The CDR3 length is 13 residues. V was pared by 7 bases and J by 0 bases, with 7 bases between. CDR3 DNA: TGTGCCAGCAAAAGATTTAGCAATCAGCCCCAGCATTTT. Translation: CASKRFSNQPQHF.

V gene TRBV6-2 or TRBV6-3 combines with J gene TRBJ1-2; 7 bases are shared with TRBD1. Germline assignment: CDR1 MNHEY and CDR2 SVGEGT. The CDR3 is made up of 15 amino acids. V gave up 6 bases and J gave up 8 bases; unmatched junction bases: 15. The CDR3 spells CASRRGQAGDRGYTF. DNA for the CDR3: TGTGCCAGCAGACGTGGACAGGCCGGAGATCGGGGCTACACCTTC.

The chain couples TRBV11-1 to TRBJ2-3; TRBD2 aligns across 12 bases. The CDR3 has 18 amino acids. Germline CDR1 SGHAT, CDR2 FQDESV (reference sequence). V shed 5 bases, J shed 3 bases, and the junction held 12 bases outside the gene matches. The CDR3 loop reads CASSPASGGAVATDTQYF. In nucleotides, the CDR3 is TGTGCCAGCAGCCCTGCTAGCGGGGGGGCCGTGGCGACAGATACGCAGTATTTT.

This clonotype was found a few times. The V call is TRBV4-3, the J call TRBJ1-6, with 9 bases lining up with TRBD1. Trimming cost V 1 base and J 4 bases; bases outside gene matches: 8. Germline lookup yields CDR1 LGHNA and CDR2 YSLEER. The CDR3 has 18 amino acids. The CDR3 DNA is TGCGCCAGCAGCCAAGGGAAAGGTGGACAGGGGTATAATTCACCCCTCCACTTT. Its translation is CASSQGKGGQGYNSPLHF.

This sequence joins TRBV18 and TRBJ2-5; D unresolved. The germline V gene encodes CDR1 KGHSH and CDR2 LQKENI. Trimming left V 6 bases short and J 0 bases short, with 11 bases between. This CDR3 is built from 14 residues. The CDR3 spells CASSLLLDQETQYF. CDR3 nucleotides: TGTGCCAGCTCCCTCCTCCTTGACCAAGAGACCCAGTACTTC.

For the CDR3, the DNA is TGTGCCAGCAGTCCCACGGAGGTGAACACCGGGGAGCTGTTTTTT. Translation: CASSPTEVNTGELFF. This rearrangement joins TRBV12-3 or TRBV12-4 to TRBJ2-2; possibly TRBD2 for D (5 bases). V was cut by 5 bases and J by 1 base, with 11 bases left in between. The CDR3 loop spans 15 amino acids.

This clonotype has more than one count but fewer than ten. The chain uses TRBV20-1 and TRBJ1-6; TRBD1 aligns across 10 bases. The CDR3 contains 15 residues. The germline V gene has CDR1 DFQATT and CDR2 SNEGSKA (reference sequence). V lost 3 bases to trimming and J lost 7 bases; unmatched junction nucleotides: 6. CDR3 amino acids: CSARTGGFVNSPLHF. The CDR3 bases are TGCAGTGCTAGGACAGGGGGCTTTGTAAATTCACCCCTCCACTTT.

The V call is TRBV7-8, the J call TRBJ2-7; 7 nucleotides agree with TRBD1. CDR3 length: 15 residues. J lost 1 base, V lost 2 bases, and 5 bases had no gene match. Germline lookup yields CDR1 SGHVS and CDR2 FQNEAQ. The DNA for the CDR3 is TGTGCCAGCAGCTTAAGCGTACAGGGGTCCTACGAGCAGTACTTC. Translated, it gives CASSLSVQGSYEQYF.

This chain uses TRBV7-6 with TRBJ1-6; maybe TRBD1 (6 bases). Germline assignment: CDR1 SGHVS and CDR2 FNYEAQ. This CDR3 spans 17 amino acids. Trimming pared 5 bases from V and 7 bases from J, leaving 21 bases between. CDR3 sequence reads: CASSPWGASPWNSPLHF. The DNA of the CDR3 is TGTGCCAGCAGCCCCTGGGGGGCCTCCCCCTGGAATTCACCCCTCCACTTT.

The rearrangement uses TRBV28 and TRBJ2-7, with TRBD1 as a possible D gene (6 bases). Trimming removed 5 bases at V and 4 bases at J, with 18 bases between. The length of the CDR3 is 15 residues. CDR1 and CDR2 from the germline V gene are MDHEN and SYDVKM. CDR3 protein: CASSTPLPGEYEQYF. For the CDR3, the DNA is TGTGCCAGCAGTACCCCCCTTCCAGGGGAATACGAGCAGTACTTC.

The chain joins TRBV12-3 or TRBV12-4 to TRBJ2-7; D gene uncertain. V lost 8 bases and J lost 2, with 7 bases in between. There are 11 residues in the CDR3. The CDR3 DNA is TGTGCCAGCGGCTCACCCTACGAGCAGTACTTC. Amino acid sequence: CASGSPYEQYF.